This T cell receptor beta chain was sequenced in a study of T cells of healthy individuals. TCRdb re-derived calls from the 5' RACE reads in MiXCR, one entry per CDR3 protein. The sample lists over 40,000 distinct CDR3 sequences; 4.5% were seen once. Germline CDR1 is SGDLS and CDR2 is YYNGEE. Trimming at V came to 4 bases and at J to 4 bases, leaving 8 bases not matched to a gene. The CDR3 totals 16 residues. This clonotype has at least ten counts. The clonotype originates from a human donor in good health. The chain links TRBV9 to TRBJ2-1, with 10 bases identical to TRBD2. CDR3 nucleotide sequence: TGTGCCAGCAGCACGCCCGGGACTAGCGCATACAATGAGCAGTTCTTC. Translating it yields CASSTPGTSAYNEQFF. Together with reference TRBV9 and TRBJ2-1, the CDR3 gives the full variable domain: DSGVTQTPKHLITATGQRVTLRCSPRSGDLSVYWYQQSLDQGLQFLIQYYNGEERAKGNILERFSAQQFPDLHSELNLSSLELGDSALYFCASSTPGTSAYNEQFFGPGTRLTVL.